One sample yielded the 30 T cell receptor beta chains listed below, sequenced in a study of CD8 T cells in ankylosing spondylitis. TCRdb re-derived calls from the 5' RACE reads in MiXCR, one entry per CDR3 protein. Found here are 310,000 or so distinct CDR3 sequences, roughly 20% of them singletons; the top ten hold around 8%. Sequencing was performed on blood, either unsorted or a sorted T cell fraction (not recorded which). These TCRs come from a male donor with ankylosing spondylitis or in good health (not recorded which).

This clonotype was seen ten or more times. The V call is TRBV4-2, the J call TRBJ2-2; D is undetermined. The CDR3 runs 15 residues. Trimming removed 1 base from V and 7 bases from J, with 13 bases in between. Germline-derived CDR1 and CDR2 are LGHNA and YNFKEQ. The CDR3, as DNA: TGTGCCAGCAGCCAAGTAATACTAAACCACGGGGAGCTGTTTTTT. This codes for CASSQVILNHGELFF.

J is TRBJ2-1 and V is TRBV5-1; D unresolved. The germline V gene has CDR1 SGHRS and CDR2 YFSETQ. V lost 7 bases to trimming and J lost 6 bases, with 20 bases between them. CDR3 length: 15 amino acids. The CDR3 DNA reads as TGCGCCAGCCATTTATCCACCCAAATGGGCAATGAGCAGTTCTTC. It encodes CASHLSTQMGNEQFF.

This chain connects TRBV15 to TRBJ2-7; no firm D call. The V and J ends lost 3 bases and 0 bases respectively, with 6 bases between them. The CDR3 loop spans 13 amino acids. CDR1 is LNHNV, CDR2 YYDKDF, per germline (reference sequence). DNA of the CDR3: TGTGCCACCAGCAGGACCGTCTCCTACGAGCAGTACGTC. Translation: CATSRTVSYEQYV.

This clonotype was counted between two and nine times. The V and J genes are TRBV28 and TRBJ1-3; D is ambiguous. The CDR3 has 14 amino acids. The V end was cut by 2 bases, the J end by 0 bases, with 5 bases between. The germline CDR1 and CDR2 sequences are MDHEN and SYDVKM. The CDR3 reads CASSLVISGNTIYF. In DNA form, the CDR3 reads TGTGCCAGCAGTTTAGTGATCTCTGGAAACACCATATATTTT. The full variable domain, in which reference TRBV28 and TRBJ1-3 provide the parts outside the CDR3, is DVKVTQSSRYLVKRTGEKVFLECVQDMDHENMFWYRQDPGLGLRLIYFSYDVKMKEKGDIPEGYSVSREKKERFSLILESASTNQTSMYLCASSLVISGNTIYFGEGSWLTVV.

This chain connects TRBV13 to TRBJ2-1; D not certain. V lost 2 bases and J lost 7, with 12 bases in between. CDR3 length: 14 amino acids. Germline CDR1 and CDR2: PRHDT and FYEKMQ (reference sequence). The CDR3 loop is CASSLRSGTNEQFF. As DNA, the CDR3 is TGTGCCAGCAGCTTACGGTCAGGAACTAATGAGCAGTTCTTC. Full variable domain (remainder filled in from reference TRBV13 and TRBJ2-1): AAGVIQSPRHLIKEKRETATLKCYPIPRHDTVYWYQQGPGQDPQFLISFYEKMQSDKGSIPDRFSAQQFSDYHSELNMSSLELGDSALYFCASSLRSGTNEQFFGPGTRLTVL.

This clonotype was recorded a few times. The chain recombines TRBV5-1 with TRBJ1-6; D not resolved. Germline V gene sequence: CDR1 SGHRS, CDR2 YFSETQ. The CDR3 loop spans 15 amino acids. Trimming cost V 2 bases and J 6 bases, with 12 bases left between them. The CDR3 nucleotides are TGCGCCAGCAGCTTTGGTACAGATACTAATTCACCCCTCCACTTT. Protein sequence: CASSFGTDTNSPLHF.

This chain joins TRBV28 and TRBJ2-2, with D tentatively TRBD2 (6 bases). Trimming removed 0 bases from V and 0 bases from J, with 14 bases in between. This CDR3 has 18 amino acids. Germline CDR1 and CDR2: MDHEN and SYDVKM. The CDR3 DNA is TGTGCCAGCAGTTTATGGCGGCTTGGCGGGACGAACACCGGGGAGCTGTTTTTT. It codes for CASSLWRLGGTNTGELFF.

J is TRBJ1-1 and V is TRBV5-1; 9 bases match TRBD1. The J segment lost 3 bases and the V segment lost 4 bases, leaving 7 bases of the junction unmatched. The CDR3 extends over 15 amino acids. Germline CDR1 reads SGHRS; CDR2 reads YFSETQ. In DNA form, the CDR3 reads TGCGCCAGCAGCCCGGGACAGGGAAGGCACACTGAAGCTTTCTTT. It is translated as CASSPGQGRHTEAFF.

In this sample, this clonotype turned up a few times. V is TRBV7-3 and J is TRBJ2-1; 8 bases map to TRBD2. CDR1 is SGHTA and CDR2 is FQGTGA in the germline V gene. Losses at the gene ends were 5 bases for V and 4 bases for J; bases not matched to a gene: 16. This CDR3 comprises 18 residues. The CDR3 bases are TGTGCCAGCAGCGCCGGGACTAGAGGCAGAAGCGCATACAATGAGCAGTTCTTC. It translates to CASSAGTRGRSAYNEQFF.

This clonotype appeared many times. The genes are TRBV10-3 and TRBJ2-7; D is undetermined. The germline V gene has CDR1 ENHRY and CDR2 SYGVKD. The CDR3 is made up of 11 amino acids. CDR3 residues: CAISESGRVVV. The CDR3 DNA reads TGTGCCATCAGTGAGAGTGGCAGAGTTGTGGTC.

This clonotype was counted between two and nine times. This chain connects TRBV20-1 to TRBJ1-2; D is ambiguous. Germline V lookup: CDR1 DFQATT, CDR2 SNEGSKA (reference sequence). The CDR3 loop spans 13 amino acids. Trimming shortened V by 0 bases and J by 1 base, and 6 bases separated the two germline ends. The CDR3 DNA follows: TGCAGTGCTAGAGATCCGGTTAACTATGGCTACACCTTC. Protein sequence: CSARDPVNYGYTF.

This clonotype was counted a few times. CDR3 bases: TGTGCCTGGAGTGTACCTGGAACAGGTGAAAAACTGTTTTTT. This gives the protein CAWSVPGTGEKLFF. This rearrangement joins TRBV30 to TRBJ1-4, with D maybe TRBD1 (5 bases). The CDR3 has 14 residues. In germline, CDR1 is GTSNPN, CDR2 SVGIG (reference sequence). V lost 0 bases and J lost 7, with 12 bases in between.

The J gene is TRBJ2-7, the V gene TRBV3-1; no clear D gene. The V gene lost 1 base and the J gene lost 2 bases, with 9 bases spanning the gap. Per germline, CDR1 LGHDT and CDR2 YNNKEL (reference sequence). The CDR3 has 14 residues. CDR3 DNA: TGTGCCAGCAGCCAAGCGGAAAAACCCTACGAGCAGTACGTC. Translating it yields CASSQAEKPYEQYV.

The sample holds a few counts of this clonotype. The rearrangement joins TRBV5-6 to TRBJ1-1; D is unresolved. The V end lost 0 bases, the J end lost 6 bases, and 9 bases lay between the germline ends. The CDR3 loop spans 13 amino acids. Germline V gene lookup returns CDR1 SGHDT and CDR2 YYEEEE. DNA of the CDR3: TGTGCCAGCAGCTTGGTGGCAGGCGCTGAAGCTTTCTTT. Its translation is CASSLVAGAEAFF.

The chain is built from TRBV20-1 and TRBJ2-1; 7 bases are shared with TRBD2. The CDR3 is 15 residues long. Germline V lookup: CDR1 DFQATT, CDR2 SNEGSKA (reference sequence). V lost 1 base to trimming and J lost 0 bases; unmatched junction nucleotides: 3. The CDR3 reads CSARGASGSYNEQFF. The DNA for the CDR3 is TGCAGTGCTAGAGGGGCTAGCGGCTCCTACAATGAGCAGTTCTTC.

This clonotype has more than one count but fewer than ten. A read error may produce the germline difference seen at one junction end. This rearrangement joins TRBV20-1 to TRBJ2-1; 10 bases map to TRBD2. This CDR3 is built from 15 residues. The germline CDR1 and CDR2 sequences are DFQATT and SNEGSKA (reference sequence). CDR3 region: CSARDLAGAHNEKFF. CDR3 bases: TGCAGTGCTAGAGATCTAGCGGGGGCGCACAATGAGAAGTTCTTC.

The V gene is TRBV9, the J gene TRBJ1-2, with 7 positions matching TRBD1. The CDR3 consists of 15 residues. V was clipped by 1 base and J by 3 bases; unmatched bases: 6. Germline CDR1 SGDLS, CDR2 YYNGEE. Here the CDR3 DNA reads TGTGCCAGCAGCGTAAACCCCGGACAGGACTATGGCTACACCTTC. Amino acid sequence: CASSVNPGQDYGYTF.

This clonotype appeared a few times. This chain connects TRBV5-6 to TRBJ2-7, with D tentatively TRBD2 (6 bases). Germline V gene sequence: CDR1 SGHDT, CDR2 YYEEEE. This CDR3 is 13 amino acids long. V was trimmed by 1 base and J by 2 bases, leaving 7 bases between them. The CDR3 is CASSLRGTYEQYV. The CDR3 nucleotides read TGTGCCAGCAGCTTGCGGGGGACCTACGAGCAGTACGTC.

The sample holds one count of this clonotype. CDR3 DNA sequence: TGTGCCAGCAGCCATTTCAGCAGGACGGCTGGGGCCAACGTCCTGACTTTC. Protein product: CASSHFSRTAGANVLTF. The rearrangement links TRBV14 to TRBJ2-6, with D hard to call. V was trimmed by 3 bases and J by 2 bases, leaving 14 bases between them. CDR3 length equals 17 residues. Germline CDR1 is SGHDN and CDR2 is FVKESK.

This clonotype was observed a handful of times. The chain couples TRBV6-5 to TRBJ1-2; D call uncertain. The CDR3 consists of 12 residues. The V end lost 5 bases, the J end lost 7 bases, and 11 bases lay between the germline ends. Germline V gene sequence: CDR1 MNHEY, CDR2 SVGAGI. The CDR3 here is CASSNQRGGYTF. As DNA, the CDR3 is TGTGCCAGCAGTAACCAGAGAGGTGGCTACACCTTC.

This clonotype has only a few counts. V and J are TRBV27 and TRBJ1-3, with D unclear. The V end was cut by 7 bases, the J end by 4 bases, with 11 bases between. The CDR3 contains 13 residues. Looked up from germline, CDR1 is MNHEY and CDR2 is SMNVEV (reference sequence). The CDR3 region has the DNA TGTGCCAGCAAGAAGGAATACGGAAACACCATATATTTT. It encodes CASKKEYGNTIYF.

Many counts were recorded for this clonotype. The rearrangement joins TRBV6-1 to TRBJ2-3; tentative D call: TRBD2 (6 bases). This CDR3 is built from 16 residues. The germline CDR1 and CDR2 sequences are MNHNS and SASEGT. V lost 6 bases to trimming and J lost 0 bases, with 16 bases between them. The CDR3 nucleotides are TGTGCCAGCAGCCTCCTAGGCGGGGTAAGCACAGATACGCAGTATTTT. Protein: CASSLLGGVSTDTQYF.

The DNA of the CDR3 is TGTGCCAGCAGTGCCCGGGACAGGGGGAATGAGCAGTTCTTC. This sequence encodes CASSARDRGNEQFF. The rearrangement uses TRBV6-1 and TRBJ2-1, with 11 bases fitting TRBD1. The CDR3 contains 14 residues. V was pared by 4 bases and J by 7 bases, with 3 bases of the junction left unmatched. Germline loops: CDR1 MNHNS, CDR2 SASEGT.

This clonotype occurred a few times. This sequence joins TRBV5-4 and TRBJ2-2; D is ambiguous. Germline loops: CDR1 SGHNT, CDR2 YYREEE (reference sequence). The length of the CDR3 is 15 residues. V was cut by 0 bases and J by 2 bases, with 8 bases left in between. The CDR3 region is CASSLAVLNTGELFF. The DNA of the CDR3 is TGTGCCAGCAGCTTGGCGGTGCTAAACACCGGGGAGCTGTTTTTT.

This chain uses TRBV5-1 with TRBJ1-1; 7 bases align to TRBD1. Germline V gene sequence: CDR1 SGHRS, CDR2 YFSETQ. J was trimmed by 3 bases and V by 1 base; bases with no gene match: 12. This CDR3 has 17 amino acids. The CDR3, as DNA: TGCGCCAGCAGCTTGTCAGTTTTTGGCAGGGGGGACACTGAAGCTTTCTTT. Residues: CASSLSVFGRGDTEAFF. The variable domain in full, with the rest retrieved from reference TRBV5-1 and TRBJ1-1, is KAGVTQTPRYLIKTRGQQVTLSCSPISGHRSVSWYQQTPGQGLQFLFEYFSETQRNKGNFPGRFSGRQFSNSRSEMNVSTLELGDSALYLCASSLSVFGRGDTEAFFGQGTRLTVV.

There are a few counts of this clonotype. CDR3 amino acids: CASSSDAKGWETQYF. The CDR3 coding sequence is TGTGCCAGCAGCTCTGATGCGAAAGGGTGGGAGACCCAGTACTTC. The chain carries TRBV12-3 or TRBV12-4 and TRBJ2-5; D is undetermined. Trimming removed 6 bases from V and 5 bases from J, with 19 bases in between. This CDR3 is 15 amino acids long.

The CDR3 region has the DNA TGTGCCAGCAGTGATTGCGCGAACTATGGCTACACCTTC. Translating it yields CASSDCANYGYTF. The chain recombines TRBV25-1 with TRBJ1-2, with D unresolved. V was clipped by 3 bases and J by 2 bases, with 7 bases between them. The CDR3 loop spans 13 amino acids. Looked up from germline, CDR1 is MGHDK and CDR2 is SYGVNS.

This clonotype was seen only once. This chain's CDR3 is CASSRRGGETEAFF. DNA of the CDR3: TGTGCCAGCAGCCGACGAGGGGGGGAAACTGAAGCTTTCTTT. The V and J genes are TRBV3-1 and TRBJ1-1; D possibly corresponds to TRBD1 (6 bases). The CDR3 loop spans 14 amino acids. The V and J ends lost 4 bases and 5 bases respectively, with 14 bases between them. CDR1 LGHDT and CDR2 YNNKEL come from the germline V gene (reference sequence).

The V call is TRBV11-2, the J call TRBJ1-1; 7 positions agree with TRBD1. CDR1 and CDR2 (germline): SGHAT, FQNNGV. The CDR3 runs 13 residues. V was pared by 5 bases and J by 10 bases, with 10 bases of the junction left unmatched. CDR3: CASSPLGTAGAFF. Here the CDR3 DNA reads TGTGCCAGCAGCCCACTGGGGACAGCGGGAGCTTTCTTT.

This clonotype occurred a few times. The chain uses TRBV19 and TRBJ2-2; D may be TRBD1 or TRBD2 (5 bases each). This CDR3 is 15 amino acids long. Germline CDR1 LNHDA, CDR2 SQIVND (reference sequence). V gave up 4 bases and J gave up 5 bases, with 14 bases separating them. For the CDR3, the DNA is TGTGCCAGTAGTACCGGGGCCCGGTGGACCGGGGAGCTGTTTTTT. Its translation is CASSTGARWTGELFF.